Here is one T cell receptor (beta chain) with its context. Its cognate antigen is unknown. This CDR3 spans 13 amino acids. V was clipped by 7 bases and J by 3 bases, with 10 bases between them. CDR1 LNHDA and CDR2 SQIVND come from the germline V gene (reference sequence). About 110 mL of blood, on average, came from one heparinised draw per donor. This sample stems from a study of beta chain features in type 1 diabetes. Study information: Researchers looked at some 110 million sorted cells across all samples.

Reverse transcription of all isolated RNA meant that expressed TCRB transcripts were sequenced. Sequencing used immunoSEQ multiplex PCR; TCRdb keeps in-frame clones, though not all of them. The sample has roughly 150,000 clones, around 9.7% seen once. Findings of the study overall: All four CD4+ subsets of Type 1 diabetes patients contained TCRB CDR3s that were moderately but significantly shorter. Fewer junction insertions and more nucleotide deletions appeared in type 1 diabetes patients.

Sequences were obtained from central memory CD4+ T cells from blood. V usage is TRBV19 and J usage is TRBJ2-1, with D uncertain. The sequence was collected from a woman aged 25 to 39 with type 1 diabetes. CDR3 in amino acids: CASNVGSYNEQFF. CDR3 in DNA: TGTGCCAGTAACGTCGGTAGCTACAATGAGCAGTTCTTC.